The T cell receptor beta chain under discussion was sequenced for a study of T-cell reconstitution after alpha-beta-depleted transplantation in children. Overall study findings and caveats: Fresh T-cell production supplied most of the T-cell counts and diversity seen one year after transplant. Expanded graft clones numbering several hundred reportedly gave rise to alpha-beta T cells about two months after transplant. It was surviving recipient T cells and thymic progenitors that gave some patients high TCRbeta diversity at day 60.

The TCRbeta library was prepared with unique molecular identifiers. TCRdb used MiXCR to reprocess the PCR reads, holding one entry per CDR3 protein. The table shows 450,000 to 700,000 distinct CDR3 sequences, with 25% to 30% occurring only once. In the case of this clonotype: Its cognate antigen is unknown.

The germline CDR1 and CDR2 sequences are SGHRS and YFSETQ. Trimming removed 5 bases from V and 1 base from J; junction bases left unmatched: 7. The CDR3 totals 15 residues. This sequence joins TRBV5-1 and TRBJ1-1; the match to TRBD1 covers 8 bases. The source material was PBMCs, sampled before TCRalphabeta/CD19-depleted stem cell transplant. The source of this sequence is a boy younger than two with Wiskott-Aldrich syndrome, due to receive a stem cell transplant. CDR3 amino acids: CASRFGTGQNTEAFF. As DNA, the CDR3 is TGCGCCAGCAGGTTCGGGACAGGACAGAACACTGAAGCTTTCTTT.